Below are 26 T cell receptor beta chains sequenced from a single sample in a study of PD-1 blockade in classical Hodgkin lymphoma. Repertoires were generated with immunoSEQ multiplex PCR, while TCRdb's copy carries only in-frame clones and drops some. Of tens of thousands of clones listed, under 95% are singletons. The time point was: newly diagnosed, previously untreated cHL patient sample. Sequencing input: peripheral blood mononuclear cells (PBMCs). Receptors originate from a human donor with classical Hodgkin lymphoma.

The chain has TRBV7-2 and TRBJ2-5; 9 positions match TRBD2. This CDR3 has 17 residues. CDR1 is SGHTA and CDR2 is FQGNSA in the germline V gene. Trimming cost V 0 bases and J 2 bases; bases outside gene matches: 7. The CDR3 sequence: CASSLANLAGTQETQYF. Here the CDR3 DNA reads TGTGCCAGCAGCTTAGCTAATCTAGCGGGGACTCAAGAGACCCAGTACTTC.

This clone showed up just once. The chain combines TRBV5-1 with TRBJ1-1, with 9 bases identical to TRBD1. The ends lost 2 bases at V and 1 base at J; junction bases unmatched: 3. Per the germline V gene, CDR1 is SGHRS and CDR2 is YFSETQ. The CDR3 has 15 amino acids. The CDR3 loop is CASSLVDRGNTEAFF. The CDR3 bases are TGCGCCAGCAGCTTAGTGGACAGGGGGAACACTGAAGCTTTCTTT.

This chain uses TRBV18 with TRBJ2-5; D ambiguous. This CDR3 spans 14 amino acids. Germline V CDR1 and CDR2: KGHSH, LQKENI. Trimming took off 2 bases at V and 2 bases at J, with 9 bases between the two ends. The CDR3 bases are TGTGCCAGCTCACCAACTACCTCACAAGAGACCCAGTACTTC. This translates into CASSPTTSQETQYF.

V and J are TRBV9 and TRBJ2-3, with unresolved D. Germline assignment: CDR1 SGDLS and CDR2 YYNGEE. Trimming took off 4 bases at V and 5 bases at J, with 17 bases between the two ends. The CDR3 sequence is 15 residues long. The CDR3 coding sequence is TGTGCCAGCAGCCCGCCGGCGTCTGGGGAAGATACGCAGTATTTT. Its protein is CASSPPASGEDTQYF.

This clone was observed a few times. The chain is built from TRBV10-3 and TRBJ2-1, with D unresolved. V lost 4 bases and J lost 3, with 10 bases in between. CDR3 length: 14 amino acids. Germline lookup yields CDR1 ENHRY and CDR2 SYGVKD. CDR3 amino acids: CAISASVGYNEQFF. In nucleotides, the CDR3 is TGTGCCATCAGTGCGTCGGTGGGCTACAATGAGCAGTTCTTC.

V usage is TRBV2 and J usage is TRBJ2-5, with 13 bases aligning to TRBD2. The germline gives CDR1 SNHLY, CDR2 FYNNEI. Trimming removed 2 bases from V and 4 bases from J; junction bases left unmatched: 13. The CDR3 extends over 19 amino acids. The CDR3 sequence is CASSEPLTSGGAGRETQYF. For the CDR3, the DNA is TGTGCCAGCAGTGAACCTCTTACTAGCGGGGGGGCAGGAAGAGAGACCCAGTACTTC.

The genes are TRBV6-6 and TRBJ2-1; weak D call: TRBD2 (5 bases). Germline CDR1 MNHNY, CDR2 SVGAGI (reference sequence). The V and J ends lost 7 bases and 3 bases respectively, with 13 bases between them. CDR3 length: 14 amino acids. CDR3 DNA sequence: TGTGCCAGCACGCGGCTAGCTTTCTACAATGAGCAGTTCTTC. Amino acids: CASTRLAFYNEQFF.

The V and J genes are TRBV18 and TRBJ2-2, with a possible D match to TRBD1 (6 bases). The CDR3 has 16 residues. V lost 6 bases to trimming and J lost 1 base, with 15 bases between them. CDR1 and CDR2 from the germline V gene are KGHSH and LQKENI. The DNA of the CDR3 is TGTGCCAGCTCCCCAAGGACAGTTAAGAACACCGGGGAGCTGTTTTTT. Amino acid sequence: CASSPRTVKNTGELFF.

The chain links TRBV6-6 to TRBJ1-5, with TRBD1 as a possible D gene (6 bases). Germline loops: CDR1 MNHNY, CDR2 SVGAGI (reference sequence). The CDR3 has 16 residues. V lost 4 bases and J 7 bases, leaving 20 bases between the germline ends. The CDR3 sequence is CASSFTRGFGTQPQHF. Written as DNA, the CDR3 is TGTGCCAGCAGTTTTACCAGGGGTTTTGGGACACAGCCCCAGCATTTT.

This rearrangement joins TRBV10-3 to TRBJ2-3; 8 nucleotides align to TRBD2. Germline CDR1 is ENHRY and CDR2 is SYGVKD. V shed 8 bases, J shed 5 bases, and the junction held 6 bases outside the gene matches. This CDR3 has 13 amino acids. CDR3 sequence: CAIGKREQDTQYF. The CDR3 DNA reads TGTGCCATCGGGAAGCGGGAGCAAGATACGCAGTATTTT.

The chain combines TRBV11-2 with TRBJ2-7, with D maybe TRBD2 (6 bases). This CDR3 contains 15 residues. Trimming stripped 5 bases from V and 2 bases from J, with 16 bases between. CDR1 is SGHAT, CDR2 FQNNGV, per germline. The CDR3 sequence: CASSETGAGAYEQYF. The CDR3 region has the DNA TGTGCCAGCAGCGAAACGGGAGCAGGAGCCTACGAGCAGTACTTC.

The chain links TRBV2 to TRBJ2-6; D call uncertain. V lost 3 bases, J lost 2 bases, and 5 bases lay in between. Per the germline V gene, CDR1 is SNHLY and CDR2 is FYNNEI. The CDR3 has 14 residues. The CDR3 DNA sequence: TGTGCCAGCAGTGATAGGGCTGGGGCCAACGTCCTGACTTTC. This codes for CASSDRAGANVLTF.

This clone was observed once. The chain joins TRBV7-9 to TRBJ1-1; no reliable D call. CDR1 is SEHNR, CDR2 FQNEAQ, per germline (reference sequence). Trimming stripped 6 bases from V and 4 bases from J, with 12 bases between. This CDR3 has 13 amino acids. DNA for the CDR3: TGTGCCAGCAGGGAACAAGGTGGCACTGAAGCTTTCTTT. Translating it yields CASREQGGTEAFF.

V usage is TRBV29-1 and J usage is TRBJ1-2; tentative D call: TRBD1 (6 bases). The CDR3 length is 13 residues. Between the trimmed V and J ends, which lost 4 bases and 3 bases, there was a span of 12 bases. Germline V gene lookup returns CDR1 SQVTM and CDR2 ANQGSEA. The CDR3 DNA sequence: TGCAGCGTTGGGGCAGGGGTGGACTATGGCTACACCTTC. Translating gives CSVGAGVDYGYTF.

This chain uses TRBV10-1 with TRBJ2-1; perhaps D is TRBD1 or TRBD2 (5 bases each). V lost 3 bases and J lost 9, with 12 bases in between. The CDR3 covers 13 residues. CDR1 and CDR2 from the germline V gene are WNHNN and SYGVQD (reference sequence). CDR3: CASSDAGTLEQFF. Written as DNA, the CDR3 is TGCGCCAGCAGTGATGCAGGGACGCTTGAGCAGTTCTTC.

The gene calls are TRBV15 and TRBJ2-7; D gene ambiguous. The CDR3 sequence is 15 residues long. Germline V lookup: CDR1 LNHNV, CDR2 YYDKDF (reference sequence). Trimming shortened V by 1 base and J by 6 bases, and 16 bases separated the two germline ends. CDR3 sequence reads: CATSRVRAGAIEQYF. CDR3 DNA: TGTGCCACCAGCAGAGTTCGAGCAGGAGCAATCGAGCAGTACTTC.

J is TRBJ1-4 and V is TRBV5-4, with D possibly being TRBD1 (5 bases). The CDR3 is 15 residues long. Germline lookup yields CDR1 SGHNT and CDR2 YYREEE (reference sequence). The germline V and J ends were trimmed by 4 bases and 4 bases, with 14 bases remaining between them. In nucleotides, the CDR3 is TGTGCCAGCAGCGCGGAAGGGCAGGGTAATGAAAAACTGTTTTTT. Its protein is CASSAEGQGNEKLFF.

Only one count was recorded for this clone. The V gene is TRBV30, the J gene TRBJ2-2; TRBD1 is a possible D gene (5 bases). The CDR3 spans 14 residues. V lost 2 bases and J lost 5, with 12 bases in between. CDR1 and CDR2 (germline): GTSNPN, SVGIG (reference sequence). This CDR3 reads CAWSTFKGTGELFF. CDR3 DNA: TGTGCCTGGAGTACATTTAAGGGGACCGGGGAGCTGTTTTTT.

The chain employs TRBV15 and TRBJ2-6; D call uncertain. Germline loops: CDR1 LNHNV, CDR2 YYDKDF (reference sequence). V lost 6 bases to trimming and J lost 1 base, with 4 bases between them. CDR3 size: 13 residues. CDR3 sequence reads: CATRGSGANVLTF. CDR3 coding DNA: TGTGCCACCAGGGGGTCTGGGGCCAACGTCCTGACTTTC.

This chain connects TRBV5-5 to TRBJ2-7; 9 bases match TRBD2. Germline-derived CDR1 and CDR2 are SGHKS and YYEKEE (reference sequence). The CDR3 has 18 residues. After removal of 0 bases from V and 0 bases from J, the junction contained 10 bases not matched to a gene. The CDR3 DNA is TGTGCCAGCAGCTTGGGGGCGGCTAGCGGGAAATTCTCCTACGAGCAGTACTTC. Its protein is CASSLGAASGKFSYEQYF. The entire variable domain, with the rest obtained from reference TRBV5-5 and TRBJ2-7, is as follows: DAGVTQSPTHLIKTRGQQVTLRCSPISGHKSVSWYQQVLGQGPQFIFQYYEKEERGRGNFPDRFSARQFPNYSSELNVNALLLGDSALYLCASSLGAASGKFSYEQYFGPGTRLTVT.

In its sample, this clone was seen once. The chain combines TRBV6-1 with TRBJ2-7, with TRBD1 matching over 7 bases. The CDR3 covers 14 residues. V lost 3 bases and J lost 5; bases outside the gene matches: 7. CDR1 is MNHNS, CDR2 SASEGT, per germline. CDR3 bases: TGTGCCAGCAGTGAGGGGACAGAGGGCAACGAGCAGTACTTC. Translating it yields CASSEGTEGNEQYF.

This chain links TRBV2 with TRBJ1-1; unclear D gene. The V gene lost 2 bases and the J gene lost 1 base, with 5 bases spanning the gap. Germline values: CDR1 SNHLY, CDR2 FYNNEI. This CDR3 has 13 residues. In nucleotides, the CDR3 is TGTGCCAGCAGTGAAAATTGGAACACTGAAGCTTTCTTT. Amino acid sequence: CASSENWNTEAFF.

The chain combines TRBV5-1 with TRBJ2-1; D call uncertain. Trimming removed 4 bases from V and 5 bases from J, with 7 bases in between. CDR1 and CDR2 from the germline V gene are SGHRS and YFSETQ. This CDR3 comprises 12 residues. CDR3 coding DNA: TGCGCCAGCAGCCTGGACGACAATGAGCAGTTCTTC. Amino acids: CASSLDDNEQFF.

CDR3 sequence: CASSPWQTASYEQYF. The CDR3 DNA reads as TGTGCCTCCAGCCCGTGGCAGACCGCGTCCTACGAGCAGTACTTC. The gene calls are TRBV19 and TRBJ2-7; unclear D gene. In germline, CDR1 is LNHDA, CDR2 SQIVND (reference sequence). V gave up 11 bases and J gave up 1 base, with 21 bases separating them. This CDR3 has 15 residues.

This chain joins TRBV4-1 and TRBJ2-1; D not certain. Germline V CDR1 and CDR2: MGHRA, YSYEKL. The CDR3 extends over 13 amino acids. Trimming pared 2 bases from V and 5 bases from J, leaving 7 bases between. CDR3 region: CASSQFSNNEQFF. The DNA for the CDR3 is TGCGCCAGCAGCCAATTTTCAAACAATGAGCAGTTCTTC.

As to this clone: This CDR3 fails to terminate in the conserved phenylalanine or tryptophan, so it likely reflects a read error. The DNA is omitted, as the CDR3 cannot be located on it reliably, and the CDR3 follows TCRdb's listing. This sequence joins TRBV11-2 and TRBJ2-3. Counting both end residues, the CDR3 totals 12 amino acids. CDR1 and CDR2 (germline): SGHAT, FQNNGV. This CDR3 reads CASSLEVGHLVA.